This T cell receptor beta chain was captured in a study of CD8 T cells in ankylosing spondylitis. The table lists this clonotype with many counts. Its specificity is unknown. Notes on the study in general: Clones linked with disease were CD8+ and fairly uncommon in the peripheral blood. A TCR beta motif made of fewer than 10 highly homologous variants seemed typical of ankylosing spondylitis blood.

The germline V gene encodes CDR1 MNHEY and CDR2 SVGAGI. Deletions cut 1 base from V and 7 bases from J, with 14 bases between. This CDR3 is 15 amino acids long. TCRdb re-called the 5' RACE reads through MiXCR, storing one row per CDR3 protein. The profile shows approximately 200,000 distinct CDR3 sequences, over 10% of them singletons. Sequences were obtained from blood, either unsorted or a sorted T cell fraction (not recorded which). This TCR derives from a male donor with ankylosing spondylitis or in good health (not recorded which). The chain links TRBV6-5 to TRBJ2-1; a weak D match, TRBD1 (6 bases). The CDR3 protein is CASSYLDRTWNEQFF. CDR3 nucleotides: TGTGCCAGCAGTTACTTGGACAGAACGTGGAATGAGCAGTTCTTC.